A selection of T cell receptor beta chains follows, all from one sample in a study of blood T cell repertoires in COVID-19. TCRdb keeps only in-frame clones here, not all; method: immunoSEQ multiplex PCR. The sample contains approximately 140,000 clones, 84% of which appear only once. Sequencing was carried out using peripheral blood. Receptors were obtained from a man between 65 and 85 years old with acute or convalescent COVID-19. Both conserved end residues are part of each CDR3. A D gene is named only where the DNA matches it firmly. Part of the rows lack a size; the others show once, few, many or a class for expanded clones.

clone_size d_call j_call v_call cdr3_nt cdr3_aa
. TRBD1 TRBJ1-4 TRBV5-1 TGCGCCAGCAGCTCGACAGGGGGTAATGAAAAACTGTTTTTT CASSSTGGNEKLFF
. TRBD1 TRBJ2-6 TRBV2 TGTGCCAGCACCCGGGACAGGGCTTCTTTGTCTGGGGCCAACGTCCTGACTTTC CASTRDRASLSGANVLTF
. . TRBJ1-4 TRBV28 TGTGCCAGCTTCGGTTTTAATGAAAAACTGTTTTTT CASFGFNEKLFF
. . TRBJ1-4 TRBV28 TGTGCCAGCACGGGGGCAACTAATGAAAAACTGTTTTTT CASTGATNEKLFF
. TRBD2 TRBJ2-3 TRBV12-5 TGTGCTAGTGCCCGGACTAGCGGGAGAACAGATACGCAGTATTTT CASARTSGRTDTQYF
. . TRBJ2-5 TRBV5-1 TGCGCCAGCAGCCCCGGGGGTCTAGGACACCAAGAGACCCAGTACTTC CASSPGGLGHQETQYF
. . TRBJ1-1 TRBV30 TGTGCCTGGAGTGTCAGGGGTTCCCTTGAAGCTTTCTTT CAWSVRGSLEAFF
. TRBD2 TRBJ2-1 TRBV6-4 TGTGCCAGCGGTGGGCTAGCGGGATACAATGAGCAGTTCTTC CASGGLAGYNEQFF
. . TRBJ2-2 TRBV7-9 TGTGCCAGCAGCCGGACAGAGAACACCGGGGAGCTGTTTTTT CASSRTENTGELFF
. . TRBJ2-1 TRBV7-9 TGTGCCAGCAGCTTAGGGCAGACGTGGGACTCCCACAATGAGCAGTTCTTC CASSLGQTWDSHNEQFF
few TRBD2 TRBJ2-7 TRBV20-1 TGCAGTGCTAGTGGTGGACTAGCCTCCTACGAGCAGTACTTC CSASGGLASYEQYF
. . TRBJ2-2 TRBV10-3 TGTGCCATCGACGGGGTAGGGACTCGCCACCGGGGAGCTGTTTTT CAIDGVGTRHRGAVF
. TRBD2 TRBJ2-5 TRBV18 TGTGCCAGCTCACCACCTAGCGGGAGTTTAGAGACCCAGTACTTC CASSPPSGSLETQYF
. . TRBJ2-7 TRBV20-1 TGCAGTGCTCCTGACAACTACGAGCAGTACTTC CSAPDNYEQYF
. . TRBJ1-1 TRBV9 TGTGCCAGCAGCGTTCAGGTGAACACTGAAGCTTTCTTT CASSVQVNTEAFF
. . TRBJ2-2 TRBV7-3 TGTGCCAGCAGCACCGGACAGGAGGGGACCGGGGAGCTGTTTTTT CASSTGQEGTGELFF
. . TRBJ2-5 TRBV6-5 TGTGCCAGCAGTCCTCGGACAGGGAGGGAAGAGACCCAGTACTTC CASSPRTGREETQYF
once . TRBJ2-7 TRBV28 TGTGCCAGCAGTTCCGGCCTGACTACTTATTCCTACGAGCAGTACTTC CASSSGLTTYSYEQYF
. . TRBJ2-1 TRBV20-1 TGCAGTGCTAGTCGGGAGCGGAGAGGGAGCTCCTACAATGAGCAGTTCTTC CSASRERRGSSYNEQFF
. . TRBJ1-5 TRBV28 TGTGCCAGCACCCTAAGGGGGGGCGCGGATCAGCCCCAGCATTTT CASTLRGGADQPQHF
. . TRBJ1-6 TRBV9 TGTGCCAGCAGCGATGGGACTTCGTGGTCGCCCCTCCACTTT CASSDGTSWSPLHF
. . TRBJ1-4 TRBV5-1 TGCGCCAGCAGCTTGGGAGTGGGCAGCGGCGGTGAAAAACTGTTTTTT CASSLGVGSGGEKLFF
. . TRBJ2-3 TRBV29-1 TGCAGCGTTGAGGGGACACGAGCAAGTCTTAGCACAGATACGCAGTATTTT CSVEGTRASLSTDTQYF
. . TRBJ1-5 TRBV18 TGTGCCAGCTCACCAATGGCGGGCCTCAATCAGCCCCAGCATTTT CASSPMAGLNQPQHF
. TRBD1 TRBJ1-4 TRBV2 TGTGCCAGCAGTGAGTGGACAGGGTATGAAAAACTGTTTTTT CASSEWTGYEKLFF
. . TRBJ1-5 TRBV5-8 TGTGCCAGCAGCTTGACAGGTCGACAGCCCCAGCATTTT CASSLTGRQPQHF
once . TRBJ2-3 TRBV4-1 TGCGCCAGCAGCCAAGGGGCTAGCTCAGATACGCAGTATTTT CASSQGASSDTQYF
. . TRBJ1-4 TRBV2 TGTGCCAGCAGTGAAGCAGGGGGGGCTGGTGAAAAACTGTTTTTT CASSEAGGAGEKLFF
. . TRBJ1-2 TRBV3-1/TRBV3-2 TGTGCCAGCAGCCGAAGAGACAGGCCCGGCGGCTACACCTTC CASSRRDRPGGYTF
. TRBD1 TRBJ2-1 TRBV3-1/TRBV3-2 TGTGCCAGCAGCCAGGGACAGGGACTGGGCAATGAGCAGTTCTTC CASSQGQGLGNEQFF
. . TRBJ2-3 TRBV11-1 TGTGCCAGCAGCCCCAAGGAGCGCAGGGGCACAGATACGCAGTATTTT CASSPKERRGTDTQYF
. . TRBJ2-7 TRBV5-8 TGTGCCAGCAGCTTGGCCCGCGACAGTTCCCCCTACGAGCAGTACTTC CASSLARDSSPYEQYF
. . TRBJ2-5 TRBV7-2 TGTGCCAGCAGCTTATACGGGAGATGGGAGACCCAGTACTTC CASSLYGRWETQYF
once . TRBJ1-6 TRBV28 TGTGCCAGCACCCCGACAGTTATTGTGGGTTCACCCCTCCACTTT CASTPTVIVGSPLHF
. . TRBJ1-5 TRBV5-1 TGCGCCAGCAGCCCAGGGTCAGGGAGCAATCAGCCCCAGCATTTT CASSPGSGSNQPQHF
. . TRBJ2-1 TRBV30 TGTGCCTGGAGTGTCTCCTCGAGCTCCTACAATGAGCAGTTCTTC CAWSVSSSSYNEQFF
. TRBD2 TRBJ2-3 TRBV5-1 TGCGCCAGCAGCTTGGGGCTAGCGGGGCCCACAGATACGCAGTATTTT CASSLGLAGPTDTQYF
few . TRBJ1-1 TRBV19 TGTGCCAGTTCCCAGGCCCTGAGCACTGAAGCTTTCTTT CASSQALSTEAFF
. . TRBJ2-7 TRBV24-1 TGTGCCACCGGAGAGCTCCACGAGCAGTACTTC CATGELHEQYF
. . TRBJ2-1 TRBV9 TGTGCCAGCAGCGTAGGGGGGGGGCCCTACAATGAGCAGTTCTTC CASSVGGGPYNEQFF
few TRBD1 TRBJ2-2 TRBV4-1 TGCGCCAGCAGCCCCTTAGTGGGACAGGGGGCGATCGGGGAGCTGTTTTTT CASSPLVGQGAIGELFF
. . TRBJ1-1 TRBV29-1 TGCAGCGTTGGAGTCGGGGGGAACACTGAAGCTTTCTTT CSVGVGGNTEAFF
. TRBD1 TRBJ2-2 TRBV2 TGTGCCAGCAGGGGGACAGGGCGCACCGGGGAGCTGTTTTTT CASRGTGRTGELFF
. . TRBJ2-3 TRBV21-1 TGTGCCAGCAGCAAAGGCGTGGTGACTAGCGGGATCACAGATACGCAGTATTTT CASSKGVVTSGITDTQYF
. TRBD2 TRBJ2-5 TRBV5-6 TGTGCCAGCAGCCCCGGGGCGGGGGGCCGGGAGACCCAGTACTTC CASSPGAGGRETQYF
. TRBD2 TRBJ2-7 TRBV29-1 TGCAGCGTCCCGGGGGGGACACACTACGAGCAGTACTTC CSVPGGTHYEQYF
. . TRBJ1-1 TRBV7-3 TGTGCCAGCAGCCCCACAGGGTGGACTGAAGCTTTCTTT CASSPTGWTEAFF
. . TRBJ1-1 TRBV12-5 TGTGCTAGTGGTTTCCCGACAGGTCGGTCGACTGAAGCTTTCTTT CASGFPTGRSTEAFF
. . TRBJ1-2 TRBV11-2 TGTGCCAGCAGCTCCCCCCCCCAATCAGTCAACTATGGCTACACCTTC CASSSPPQSVNYGYTF
. TRBD2 TRBJ2-7 TRBV19 TGTGCCAGTAGTATGGGGAGGGGAGCCTACGAGCAGTACTTC CASSMGRGAYEQYF